A selection of T cell receptor beta chains follows, all from one sample in a study of OX40 agonist ivuxolimab in advanced cancers. Clones were read by immunoSEQ multiplex PCR, and TCRdb kept only the in-frame ones, dropping some. This table holds more than 70,000 clones, 70% to 85% found once. Material: CD4+ or CD8+ T cells sorted from blood, obtained in a trial of the OX40 agonist ivuxolimab. These receptors came from an adult with an advanced solid tumor such as melanoma, head and neck, liver or kidney cancer. CDR3s include the opening cysteine and the closing phenylalanine or tryptophan. D genes are given only for firm matches. Size tells how often a clone was seen (once, few, many) or the class of an expanded clone, and some rows leave it out.

j_gene: TRBJ2-2
abundance: NA
d_gene: TRBD2
len: 18
v_gene: TRBV18
CDR3nt: TGTGCCAGCTCACCTCTACTCATAGCGGGAGCGAACACCGGGGAGCTGTTTTTT
CDR3aa: CASSPLLIAGANTGELFF

j_gene: TRBJ1-5
abundance: NA
d_gene: TRBD1
len: 15
v_gene: TRBV6-5
CDR3nt: TGTGCCAGCAGTAGAAACAGGGGTGAGAGCCAGCCCCAGCATTTT
CDR3aa: CASSRNRGESQPQHF

j_gene: TRBJ1-3
abundance: few
d_gene: TRBD1
len: 15
v_gene: TRBV10-3
CDR3nt: TGTGCCATCAGTGAGTCGAGACAGGGGGGCAACACCATATATTTT
CDR3aa: CAISESRQGGNTIYF

j_gene: TRBJ2-2
abundance: NA
d_gene: NA
len: 16
v_gene: TRBV10-3
CDR3nt: TGTGCCATCAGTGAGTCTGTGGTGATCAACACCGGGGAGCTGTTTTTT
CDR3aa: CAISESVVINTGELFF

j_gene: TRBJ1-1
abundance: NA
d_gene: NA
len: 15
v_gene: TRBV5-1
CDR3nt: TGCGCCAGCAGCTTGTCCAGGGTGGGATCCACTGAAGCTTTCTTT
CDR3aa: CASSLSRVGSTEAFF

j_gene: TRBJ2-6
abundance: NA
d_gene: NA
len: 16
v_gene: TRBV29-1
CDR3nt: TGCAGCGTTGTTAACAATAGGGCCTCTGGGGCCAACGTCCTGACTTTC
CDR3aa: CSVVNNRASGANVLTF

j_gene: TRBJ1-2
abundance: NA
d_gene: NA
len: 12
v_gene: TRBV29-1
CDR3nt: TGCAGCGTTGTAGGGATCGGATATGGCTACACCTTC
CDR3aa: CSVVGIGYGYTF

j_gene: TRBJ2-4
abundance: NA
d_gene: NA
len: 13
v_gene: TRBV5-4
CDR3nt: TGTGCCAGCAGCTTGGATGGCAAAAACATTCAGTACTTC
CDR3aa: CASSLDGKNIQYF

j_gene: TRBJ1-5
abundance: NA
d_gene: NA
len: 12
v_gene: TRBV7-9
CDR3nt: TGTGCCAGCAGCTTACATTCCCAGCCCCAGCATTTT
CDR3aa: CASSLHSQPQHF

j_gene: TRBJ2-2
abundance: NA
d_gene: TRBD1
len: 15
v_gene: TRBV11-2
CDR3nt: TGTGCCAGCAGCCTTGGGACAGCCCGACCCGGGGAGCTGTTTTTT
CDR3aa: CASSLGTARPGELFF

j_gene: TRBJ2-7
abundance: NA
d_gene: TRBD2
len: 16
v_gene: TRBV2
CDR3nt: TGTGCCAGCAGCGGACTAGCGGGAGGGCCGGTGTACGAGCAGTACTTC
CDR3aa: CASSGLAGGPVYEQYF

j_gene: TRBJ2-2
abundance: NA
d_gene: NA
len: 16
v_gene: TRBV5-1
CDR3nt: TGCGCCAGCAGCTTGTTGGTGGCAGGGAGCACCGGGGAGCTGTTTTTT
CDR3aa: CASSLLVAGSTGELFF

j_gene: TRBJ2-1
abundance: NA
d_gene: NA
len: 15
v_gene: TRBV28
CDR3nt: TGTGCCAGCAGGGGGGCGGGAGTAGGGCTGGATGAGCAGTTCTTC
CDR3aa: CASRGAGVGLDEQFF

j_gene: TRBJ1-6
abundance: NA
d_gene: NA
len: 15
v_gene: TRBV9
CDR3nt: TGTGCCAGCAGCCCAATGGGGGGAGGCAATTCACCCCTCCACTTT
CDR3aa: CASSPMGGGNSPLHF

j_gene: TRBJ1-2
abundance: NA
d_gene: NA
len: 14
v_gene: TRBV18
CDR3nt: TGTGCCAGCTCGCCCCAGGGAGGGGACTATGGCTACACCTTC
CDR3aa: CASSPQGGDYGYTF

j_gene: TRBJ1-1
abundance: NA
d_gene: NA
len: 13
v_gene: TRBV30
CDR3nt: TGTGCCTGGAGTGGCCAGGGAAGGACTGAAGCTTTCTTT
CDR3aa: CAWSGQGRTEAFF

j_gene: TRBJ2-2
abundance: NA
d_gene: TRBD2
len: 15
v_gene: TRBV7-2
CDR3nt: TGTGCCAGCAGAGTTGCTAGCGGGACAAACGGGGAGCTGTTTTTT
CDR3aa: CASRVASGTNGELFF

j_gene: TRBJ2-7
abundance: NA
d_gene: NA
len: 11
v_gene: TRBV20-1
CDR3nt: TGCAGTGCTAGAAACCCGGGCGAGCAGTACTTC
CDR3aa: CSARNPGEQYF

j_gene: TRBJ2-7
abundance: NA
d_gene: NA
len: 13
v_gene: TRBV19
CDR3nt: TGTGCCAGTAATAAGGGGATCCGGGGTGAGCAGTACTTC
CDR3aa: CASNKGIRGEQYF

j_gene: TRBJ2-1
abundance: NA
d_gene: TRBD1
len: 16
v_gene: TRBV7-8
CDR3nt: TGTGCCAGCAGCTACGGACAGGGGGCCTATTACAATGAGCAGTTCTTC
CDR3aa: CASSYGQGAYYNEQFF

j_gene: TRBJ2-4
abundance: NA
d_gene: NA
len: 15
v_gene: TRBV4-1
CDR3nt: TGCGCCAGCAGCCGTTTACAGCTGGGGGAAAACATTCAGTACTTC
CDR3aa: CASSRLQLGENIQYF

j_gene: TRBJ2-4
abundance: NA
d_gene: NA
len: 16
v_gene: TRBV15
CDR3nt: TGTGCCACCAGCAGAGATCTAGTCGGAGCCAAAAACATTCAGTACTTC
CDR3aa: CATSRDLVGAKNIQYF

j_gene: TRBJ2-5
abundance: NA
d_gene: TRBD2
len: 13
v_gene: TRBV7-2
CDR3nt: TGTGCCAGCAGCCCCCGGACTAGCGGAGAGCAGTACTTC
CDR3aa: CASSPRTSGEQYF

j_gene: TRBJ1-2
abundance: NA
d_gene: NA
len: 14
v_gene: TRBV19
CDR3nt: TGTGCCAGTAGTATAGTTCAGGGTAAATATGGCTACACCTTC
CDR3aa: CASSIVQGKYGYTF

j_gene: TRBJ2-5
abundance: NA
d_gene: NA
len: 12
v_gene: TRBV29-1
CDR3nt: TGCAGCTGCGGTGGGTCGAGTGAGACCCAGTACTTC
CDR3aa: CSCGGSSETQYF

j_gene: TRBJ2-1
abundance: NA
d_gene: TRBD1
len: 15
v_gene: TRBV11-2
CDR3nt: TGTGCCAGCAGCTTAAGTGGGACAGTAAACAATGAGCAGTTCTTC
CDR3aa: CASSLSGTVNNEQFF

j_gene: TRBJ2-1
abundance: NA
d_gene: TRBD2
len: 17
v_gene: TRBV9
CDR3nt: TGTGCCAGCAGCTCTAAATCGTTAGCGGGGCGCCTGGGTGAGCAGTTCTTC
CDR3aa: CASSSKSLAGRLGEQFF

j_gene: TRBJ1-2
abundance: NA
d_gene: TRBD1
len: 13
v_gene: TRBV5-6
CDR3nt: TGTGCCAGCAGTTCCGACAGGGGAGGAGGCTACACCTTC
CDR3aa: CASSSDRGGGYTF

j_gene: TRBJ2-5
abundance: NA
d_gene: NA
len: 13
v_gene: TRBV28
CDR3nt: TGTGCCAGCACCGAAGGGGGGGACGAGACCCAGTACTTC
CDR3aa: CASTEGGDETQYF

j_gene: TRBJ2-5
abundance: NA
d_gene: NA
len: 14
v_gene: TRBV7-8
CDR3nt: TGTGCCAGCAGCTTAGAACTAGTCGAAGAGACCCAGTACTTC
CDR3aa: CASSLELVEETQYF

j_gene: TRBJ1-2
abundance: NA
d_gene: NA
len: 12
v_gene: TRBV7-2
CDR3nt: TGTGCCAGCAGCCCGGACAGCCCGGGCCACACCTTC
CDR3aa: CASSPDSPGHTF

j_gene: TRBJ2-5
abundance: NA
d_gene: NA
len: 15
v_gene: TRBV6-5
CDR3nt: TGTGCCAGCAGTTACACGGGAAACCCCCGGGAGACCCAGTACTTC
CDR3aa: CASSYTGNPRETQYF

j_gene: TRBJ1-6
abundance: NA
d_gene: NA
len: 13
v_gene: TRBV5-6
CDR3nt: TGTGCCAGCAGCTTGGCCCATAATTCACCCCTCCACTTT
CDR3aa: CASSLAHNSPLHF

j_gene: TRBJ2-7
abundance: NA
d_gene: NA
len: 13
v_gene: TRBV7-9
CDR3nt: TGTGCCAGCAGCTCGCCCCCGGTCTACGAGCAGTACTTC
CDR3aa: CASSSPPVYEQYF